The next 31 T cell receptor beta chains were all read from a single sample in a study of beta chain features in type 1 diabetes. The authors reverse transcribed all of the isolated RNA, so sequencing captured expressed TCRB transcripts. TCRdb's table, derived via immunoSEQ multiplex PCR, lists solely in-frame clones and lacks some. The repertoire holds roughly 500,000 clones, with about 32% as singletons. The sample consisted of naive CD4+ T cells from blood. These receptors all stem from a young man in good health.

This clone was picked up a small number of times. CDR3 DNA sequence: TGTGCCAGCAGCTCCGGCGGGAGGACTTACAATGAGCAGTTCTTC. Its protein product is CASSSGGRTYNEQFF. The V gene is TRBV7-2, the J gene TRBJ2-1; 8 bases align to TRBD2. The CDR3 loop spans 15 amino acids. Germline values: CDR1 SGHTA, CDR2 FQGNSA. Trimming cost V 4 bases and J 4 bases; bases outside gene matches: 6.

This clone has more than one count but fewer than ten. The V and J genes are TRBV29-1 and TRBJ2-5; D gene ambiguous. V was clipped by 5 bases and J by 5 bases, with 12 bases between them. Germline CDR1 reads SQVTM; CDR2 reads ANQGSEA. The CDR3 has 12 amino acids. The chain's CDR3 is CSVLGVGETQYF. As DNA, the CDR3 is TGCAGCGTTCTTGGGGTCGGGGAGACCCAGTACTTC. The variable domain in full, with the rest retrieved from reference TRBV29-1 and TRBJ2-5, is SAVISQKPSRDICQRGTSLTIQCQVDSQVTMMFWYRQQPGQSLTLIATANQGSEATYESGFVIDKFPISRPNLTFSTLTVSNMSPEDSSIYLCSVLGVGETQYFGPGTRLLVL.

This clone was found once. The chain is built from TRBV9 and TRBJ2-1, with a possible D match to TRBD2 (6 bases). The CDR3 spans 16 residues. Germline V gene lookup returns CDR1 SGDLS and CDR2 YYNGEE. V lost 0 bases to trimming and J lost 4 bases, with 14 bases between them. The CDR3 nucleotides are TGTGCCAGCAGCGTAGATCCGGGAGTATCATACAATGAGCAGTTCTTC. The encoded protein is CASSVDPGVSYNEQFF.

In this sample, this clone turned up a few times. This chain connects TRBV5-4 to TRBJ2-1; a weak D match, TRBD2 (6 bases). Trimming removed 5 bases at V and 0 bases at J, with 15 bases between. The CDR3 contains 16 residues. The germline CDR1 and CDR2 sequences are SGHNT and YYREEE (reference sequence). The CDR3 sequence: CASSYGRGSSYNEQFF. DNA for the CDR3: TGTGCCAGCAGTTACGGTCGGGGGAGCTCCTACAATGAGCAGTTCTTC.

In its sample, this clone was seen a few times. V and J are TRBV7-2 and TRBJ1-2, with 7 bases lining up with TRBD1. The CDR3 consists of 15 residues. Germline values: CDR1 SGHTA, CDR2 FQGNSA. Losses at the gene ends were 4 bases for V and 4 bases for J; bases not matched to a gene: 9. The CDR3 here is CASSWGSTGTYGYTF. The CDR3 bases are TGTGCCAGCAGCTGGGGGTCGACAGGGACCTATGGCTACACCTTC.

The chain employs TRBV7-2 and TRBJ2-3; the D gene is possibly TRBD1 (5 bases). The CDR3 contains 16 residues. Trimming removed 2 bases at V and 6 bases at J, with 18 bases between. The germline V gene has CDR1 SGHTA and CDR2 FQGNSA. This CDR3 is CASSLLGRTLTDTQYF. CDR3 nucleotide sequence: TGTGCCAGCAGCTTACTGGGGCGGACCCTCACGGATACGCAGTATTTT.

The genes are TRBV10-3 and TRBJ1-5; 8 nucleotides align to TRBD1. Per germline, CDR1 ENHRY and CDR2 SYGVKD. The V segment lost 2 bases and the J segment 7 bases; nucleotides outside the gene matches: 10. This CDR3 has 16 residues. Here the CDR3 reads CAISERGQGAKQPQHF. Written as DNA, the CDR3 is TGTGCCATCAGTGAGAGAGGGCAGGGGGCCAAGCAGCCCCAGCATTTT.

This clone was picked up a small number of times. V usage is TRBV7-2 and J usage is TRBJ2-1; 11 positions agree with TRBD2. Germline-derived CDR1 and CDR2 are SGHTA and FQGNSA. V dropped 1 base and J dropped 7; count of bases not matched to a gene: 3. CDR3 length: 15 amino acids. CDR3 sequence (DNA): TGTGCCAGCAGCTTAGTTACTAGCGGGAGAAATGAGCAGTTCTTC. This encodes CASSLVTSGRNEQFF.

This clone was observed a handful of times. The DNA for the CDR3 is TGTGCCAGCAGTTCGACCCGCGACGGAGGACGTGAAAAACTGTTTTTT. Its protein product is CASSSTRDGGREKLFF. This chain joins TRBV28 and TRBJ1-4; D not certain. The CDR3 loop spans 16 amino acids. Looked up from germline, CDR1 is MDHEN and CDR2 is SYDVKM. The V end was cut by 4 bases, the J end by 7 bases, with 19 bases between.

A few counts support this clone. V usage is TRBV15 and J usage is TRBJ2-3, with 10 bases fitting TRBD2. The CDR3 sequence is 16 residues long. CDR1 LNHNV and CDR2 YYDKDF come from the germline V gene (reference sequence). J lost 4 bases, V lost 4 bases, and 8 bases had no gene match. CDR3 DNA: TGTGCCACCAGCAAACCGAGCGGGAGGGCCCCAGATACGCAGTATTTT. Its translation: CATSKPSGRAPDTQYF.

V usage is TRBV7-2 and J usage is TRBJ2-5, with 8 nucleotides matching TRBD1. The length of the CDR3 is 14 residues. Trimming removed 7 bases from V and 0 bases from J; junction bases left unmatched: 4. CDR1 SGHTA and CDR2 FQGNSA come from the germline V gene. CDR3 DNA: TGTGCCAGCACCCTGGACAGGGACCAAGAGACCCAGTACTTC. This codes for CASTLDRDQETQYF.

This clone was observed a handful of times. V is TRBV28 and J is TRBJ1-1; D remains unclear. CDR3 length: 14 amino acids. The V and J ends lost 5 bases and 3 bases respectively, with 13 bases between them. Germline CDR1 MDHEN, CDR2 SYDVKM. CDR3 DNA: TGTGCCAGCAGTGCCCCAGGTTGGGACACTGAAGCTTTCTTT. Its protein is CASSAPGWDTEAFF.

The CDR3 DNA follows: TGTGCCACCAGGCAGGGAACGGCGAGGGGCACAGATACGCAGTATTTT. Translation gives CATRQGTARGTDTQYF. The J gene is TRBJ2-3, the V gene TRBV15; D may correspond to TRBD1 or TRBD2 (5 bases each). The CDR3 runs to 16 residues. CDR1 is LNHNV and CDR2 is YYDKDF in the germline V gene (reference sequence). V shed 6 bases and J shed 1 base, with 17 bases lying between them.

The rearrangement uses TRBV29-1 and TRBJ2-5, with 9 bases lining up with TRBD2. Germline values: CDR1 SQVTM, CDR2 ANQGSEA. The CDR3 is 13 residues long. V dropped 4 bases and J dropped 6; count of bases not matched to a gene: 6. The CDR3 loop is CSVGGLALKTQYF. In DNA form, the CDR3 reads TGCAGCGTTGGGGGACTAGCTTTGAAGACCCAGTACTTC.

This clone was seen only a few times. Other DNA variants within this sample encode the same CDR3. This chain connects TRBV5-1 to TRBJ2-5; possible D gene TRBD1, 5 bases. The CDR3 is 15 residues long. Per germline, CDR1 SGHRS and CDR2 YFSETQ. With 0 bases removed from V and 1 base from J, the gap between germline ends came to 10 bases. The CDR3 is CASSLVGQGQETQYF. The CDR3 nucleotides read TGCGCCAGCAGCTTGGTAGGGCAGGGCCAAGAGACCCAGTACTTC.

The genes are TRBV28 and TRBJ1-5, with 10 bases that match TRBD1. Germline V gene data show CDR1 as MDHEN and CDR2 as SYDVKM. V was pared by 4 bases and J by 9 bases, with 3 bases of the junction left unmatched. This CDR3 contains 13 residues. CDR3 in amino acids: CASSSGQGWPQHF. CDR3 DNA: TGTGCCAGCAGTTCGGGACAGGGGTGGCCCCAGCATTTT. The full variable domain, completed using reference TRBV28 and TRBJ1-5, is DVKVTQSSRYLVKRTGEKVFLECVQDMDHENMFWYRQDPGLGLRLIYFSYDVKMKEKGDIPEGYSVSREKKERFSLILESASTNQTSMYLCASSSGQGWPQHFGDGTRLSIL.

This clone showed up just a few times. Germline and junction disagree at one end, which may indicate a read error. The chain recombines TRBV7-7 with TRBJ2-3; 7 nucleotides align to TRBD1. The CDR3 is 14 amino acids. The germline V gene encodes CDR1 SSHAT and CDR2 FNYEAQ (reference sequence). The CDR3 nucleotides read TGTGCTAGCAGCCCCACAGGGGTCACAGATACGCAGTATTTT. Residues: CASSPTGVTDTQYF.

The V call is TRBV30, the J call TRBJ1-3, with 7 bases that match TRBD1. V was clipped by 0 bases and J by 1 base; unmatched bases: 3. The CDR3 has 15 amino acids. CDR1 is GTSNPN and CDR2 is SVGIG in the germline V gene (reference sequence). The CDR3 is CAWSVDRASGNTIYF. In nucleotides, the CDR3 is TGTGCCTGGAGTGTAGACAGGGCTTCTGGAAACACCATATATTTT. Full variable domain (remainder filled in from reference TRBV30 and TRBJ1-3): SQTIHQWPATLVQPVGSPLSLECTVEGTSNPNLYWYRQAAGRGLQLLFYSVGIGQISSEVPQNLSASRPQDRQFILSSKKLLLSDSGFYLCAWSVDRASGNTIYFGEGSWLTVV.

This sequence joins TRBV28 and TRBJ2-1; 8 bases are shared with TRBD1. CDR3 size: 12 residues. CDR1 MDHEN and CDR2 SYDVKM come from the germline V gene. With V trimmed by 5 bases and J by 12 bases, 6 bases remained unmatched. DNA for the CDR3: TGTGCCAGCAGTGCCACCGGGACAGGGCAGTTCTTC. It yields the protein CASSATGTGQFF.

The rearrangement links TRBV5-1 to TRBJ2-1, with 7 bases lining up with TRBD1. Germline CDR1 SGHRS, CDR2 YFSETQ. Germline trimming cut 2 bases from V and 0 bases from J; bases unmatched to any gene: 2. This CDR3 comprises 15 residues. The CDR3 loop is CASSLQGNSYNEQFF. The CDR3 DNA reads as TGCGCCAGCAGCTTACAGGGGAACTCCTACAATGAGCAGTTCTTC. The whole variable domain, filled in from reference TRBV5-1 and TRBJ2-1, reads KAGVTQTPRYLIKTRGQQVTLSCSPISGHRSVSWYQQTPGQGLQFLFEYFSETQRNKGNFPGRFSGRQFSNSRSEMNVSTLELGDSALYLCASSLQGNSYNEQFFGPGTRLTVL.

In its sample, this clone was seen once. V and J are TRBV5-1 and TRBJ2-7; TRBD2 matches 14 bases. CDR1 and CDR2 from the germline V gene are SGHRS and YFSETQ. This CDR3 is 16 amino acids long. V trimming: 4 bases; J trimming: 7 bases; junction bases outside the gene matches: 10. The CDR3 here is CASSEGLAGDLIEQYF. CDR3 DNA: TGCGCCAGCAGCGAGGGACTAGCGGGAGACTTGATTGAGCAGTACTTC.

There are a few counts of this clone. Additional DNA sequences in this sample encode the identical CDR3. This rearrangement joins TRBV29-1 to TRBJ2-7; D is perhaps TRBD1 (5 bases). From germline, CDR1 is SQVTM and CDR2 ANQGSEA. The CDR3 is 13 residues long. With 4 bases removed from V and 3 bases from J, the gap between germline ends came to 13 bases. In DNA form, the CDR3 reads TGCAGCGTTGGGGGTACAGGAAGCTACGAGCAGTACTTC. Translation: CSVGGTGSYEQYF.

V usage is TRBV5-1 and J usage is TRBJ2-1, with 9 bases fitting TRBD2. With V trimmed by 0 bases and J by 11 bases, 9 bases remained unmatched. Germline assignment: CDR1 SGHRS and CDR2 YFSETQ. The CDR3 contains 15 residues. The CDR3 is CASSLELAGEDKQFF. In DNA form, the CDR3 reads TGCGCCAGCAGCTTGGAGTTAGCGGGAGAGGATAAGCAGTTCTTC.

V gene TRBV18 combines with J gene TRBJ2-2; TRBD2 matches 7 bases. V dropped 2 bases and J dropped 2; count of bases not matched to a gene: 2. Germline assignment: CDR1 KGHSH and CDR2 LQKENI. This CDR3 region has 15 residues. The CDR3 DNA is TGTGCCAGCTCACCAGGACTAGTAAACACCGGGGAGCTGTTTTTT. Translation: CASSPGLVNTGELFF.

The chain is built from TRBV15 and TRBJ2-1, with 7 bases identical to TRBD2. Per the germline V gene, CDR1 is LNHNV and CDR2 is YYDKDF (reference sequence). The CDR3 is 19 residues long. After removal of 0 bases from V and 2 bases from J, the junction contained 13 bases not matched to a gene. CDR3 in amino acids: CATSRDRWSSGPAYNEQFF. CDR3 DNA: TGTGCCACCAGCAGAGATAGATGGTCTAGCGGTCCTGCCTACAATGAGCAGTTCTTC.

The chain recombines TRBV29-1 with TRBJ2-7; D possibly corresponds to TRBD2 (6 bases). Germline V CDR1 and CDR2: SQVTM, ANQGSEA. Deletions cut 3 bases from V and 6 bases from J, with 15 bases between. The CDR3 is 13 residues long. CDR3 bases: TGCAGCGTTGATGGGCGGGGCGAGTCCGAGCAGTACTTC. Translation gives CSVDGRGESEQYF.

The chain has TRBV29-1 and TRBJ2-1; no clear D gene. The germline V and J ends were trimmed by 7 bases and 3 bases, with 13 bases remaining between them. The germline V gene encodes CDR1 SQVTM and CDR2 ANQGSEA. The CDR3 extends over 13 amino acids. The DNA of the CDR3 is TGCAGCGGTGTGACTTCCTTCTACAATGAGCAGTTCTTC. Its protein product is CSGVTSFYNEQFF.

This clone was observed a few times. The V call is TRBV5-1, the J call TRBJ1-1; a weak D match, TRBD1 (5 bases). Trimming took off 3 bases at V and 7 bases at J, with 10 bases between the two ends. In germline, CDR1 is SGHRS, CDR2 YFSETQ. The CDR3 extends over 12 amino acids. The CDR3 here is CASSSQGVEAFF. CDR3 coding DNA: TGCGCCAGCAGCTCCCAGGGCGTTGAAGCTTTCTTT.

This clone was detected only a few times. The J gene is TRBJ2-1, the V gene TRBV4-3; no clear D. Trimming shortened V by 1 base and J by 13 bases, and 14 bases separated the two germline ends. The CDR3 spans 13 residues. The germline gives CDR1 LGHNA, CDR2 YSLEER. CDR3 amino acids: CASSQVFETSQFF. In nucleotides, the CDR3 is TGCGCCAGCAGCCAAGTCTTTGAAACCTCCCAGTTCTTC.

The rearrangement uses TRBV10-2 and TRBJ2-7; 7 positions agree with TRBD1. The CDR3 totals 14 residues. V was pared by 4 bases and J by 0 bases, with 3 bases of the junction left unmatched. CDR1 WSHSY and CDR2 SAAADI come from the germline V gene. In DNA, the CDR3 is TGCGCCAGCAGTGTGACAGGGAGCTCCTACGAGCAGTACTTC. It codes for CASSVTGSSYEQYF.

The rearrangement joins TRBV2 to TRBJ1-1; D gene uncertain. Between the trimmed V and J ends, which lost 6 bases and 0 bases, there was a span of 11 bases. The V gene's germline CDR1 is SNHLY and CDR2 FYNNEI. The length of the CDR3 is 14 residues. The CDR3 reads CASSPSWMNTEAFF. The CDR3 region has the DNA TGTGCCAGCAGCCCCAGCTGGATGAACACTGAAGCTTTCTTT.